A single sample gave rise to the 17 T cell receptor beta chains below, sequenced in a study of blood T cell repertoires in COVID-19. Only in-frame clones appear in the TCRdb table, and some are missing; sequencing was by immunoSEQ multiplex PCR. The sample records hundreds of thousands of clones, roughly nine tenths being singletons. What was sequenced was PBMCs or T cells enriched from blood (not recorded which). These receptors all stem from a man in his 60s who had recovered from COVID-19.

This clone was found once. An end of the junction differs from the germline gene, which may be a read error. The V gene is TRBV5-4, the J gene TRBJ2-3; 8 bases agree with TRBD1. This CDR3 spans 14 amino acids. The germline gives CDR1 SGHNT, CDR2 YYREEE (reference sequence). CDR3 loop: CASRLDRVADTQYF. In DNA form, the CDR3 reads TGTGCCAGCAGATTGGACAGGGTGGCAGATACGCAGTATTTT.

This chain links TRBV28 with TRBJ2-5; D may be TRBD2 (7 bases). The CDR3 runs 15 residues. The germline V gene has CDR1 MDHEN and CDR2 SYDVKM. Trimming pared 5 bases from V and 1 base from J, leaving 14 bases between. CDR3 DNA sequence: TGTGCCAGCAGTCCCATTCGGGGGGCCCAAGAGACCCAGTACTTC. Protein sequence: CASSPIRGAQETQYF.

The rearrangement links TRBV28 to TRBJ2-5; 13 bases map to TRBD2. The V gene's germline CDR1 is MDHEN and CDR2 SYDVKM. Trimming took 10 bases from V and 5 from J; bases not matched to a gene: 13. The CDR3 runs to 16 residues. The CDR3 nucleotides read TGTGCCACCGGACTAGCGGGAGACGGCGGGTGGGAGACCCAGTACTTC. Protein sequence: CATGLAGDGGWETQYF.

This chain connects TRBV5-1 to TRBJ2-7; tentative D call: TRBD1 (5 bases). V was shortened by 3 bases and J by 0 bases, with 7 bases between the two germline ends. This CDR3 has 13 residues. Looked up from germline, CDR1 is SGHRS and CDR2 is YFSETQ. The CDR3 loop reads CASSSGYSYEQYF. The DNA of the CDR3 is TGCGCCAGCAGCTCAGGGTACTCCTACGAGCAGTACTTC.

V gene TRBV15 combines with J gene TRBJ1-4, with D uncertain. The ends were cut back, 6 bases at V and 4 bases at J, with 9 bases in the middle. In germline, CDR1 is LNHNV, CDR2 YYDKDF (reference sequence). CDR3 length equals 13 residues. The CDR3 spells CATRRGYNEKLFF. The DNA for the CDR3 is TGTGCCACCAGACGAGGCTATAATGAAAAACTGTTTTTT.

J is TRBJ2-1 and V is TRBV7-2; 9 bases match TRBD2. The CDR3 has 15 amino acids. Germline CDR1 and CDR2: SGHTA and FQGNSA. V lost 1 base to trimming and J lost 6 bases; unmatched junction nucleotides: 4. The CDR3 reads CASSLGGRAPNEQFF. Written as DNA, the CDR3 is TGTGCCAGCAGCTTAGGCGGGAGGGCCCCCAATGAGCAGTTCTTC. The full variable domain, rest sourced from reference TRBV7-2 and TRBJ2-1, is GAGVSQSPSNKVTEKGKDVELRCDPISGHTALYWYRQSLGQGLEFLIYFQGNSAPDKSGLPSDRFSAERTGGSVSTLTIQRTQQEDSAVYLCASSLGGRAPNEQFFGPGTRLTVL.

The chain links TRBV5-1 to TRBJ2-5; a possible D gene is TRBD2 (6 bases). Trimming removed 0 bases from V and 5 bases from J, with 17 bases in between. Germline V CDR1 and CDR2: SGHRS, YFSETQ. The CDR3 loop spans 16 amino acids. CDR3 DNA sequence: TGCGCCAGCAGCTTGGTGGGCCAGGCGGAGGGGGAGACCCAGTACTTC. Protein: CASSLVGQAEGETQYF. Looking up the rest from reference TRBV5-1 and TRBJ2-5 gives the full variable domain: KAGVTQTPRYLIKTRGQQVTLSCSPISGHRSVSWYQQTPGQGLQFLFEYFSETQRNKGNFPGRFSGRQFSNSRSEMNVSTLELGDSALYLCASSLVGQAEGETQYFGPGTRLLVL.

The chain uses TRBV5-4 and TRBJ2-1; D ambiguous. Germline CDR1 SGHNT, CDR2 YYREEE (reference sequence). V was trimmed by 4 bases and J by 9 bases, leaving 11 bases between them. This CDR3 is 12 amino acids long. CDR3 nucleotide sequence: TGTGCCAGCAGCGCTGCCTATTCTGAGCAGTTCTTC. Translated, it gives CASSAAYSEQFF.

The chain uses TRBV7-9 and TRBJ2-3; D may be TRBD1 (6 bases). V lost 1 base, J lost 0 bases, and 11 bases lay in between. Per germline, CDR1 SEHNR and CDR2 FQNEAQ (reference sequence). This CDR3 comprises 16 residues. CDR3 protein: CASSLGVRGSTDTQYF. CDR3 nucleotide sequence: TGTGCCAGCAGCTTAGGGGTTAGGGGGAGCACAGATACGCAGTATTTT.

The gene calls are TRBV5-1 and TRBJ2-3; TRBD1 agrees at 7 bases. CDR1 is SGHRS and CDR2 is YFSETQ in the germline V gene. The CDR3 is made up of 16 amino acids. J gave up 0 bases and V 2 bases, and 6 bases lay outside the gene matches. The CDR3 is CASSFSGQASTDTQYF. Written as DNA, the CDR3 is TGCGCCAGCAGCTTCTCCGGACAGGCTAGCACAGATACGCAGTATTTT.

V gene TRBV11-3 combines with J gene TRBJ2-1; perhaps TRBD1 as D (6 bases). The CDR3 is made up of 15 amino acids. V gave up 4 bases and J gave up 4 bases, with 14 bases separating them. Germline lookup yields CDR1 SGHNT and CDR2 YENEEA. The CDR3 nucleotides are TGTGCCAGCAGCTCCCAGTCGGACAGTTACAATGAGCAGTTCTTC. The encoded protein is CASSSQSDSYNEQFF.

This chain uses TRBV2 with TRBJ1-2, with D uncertain. The germline CDR1 and CDR2 sequences are SNHLY and FYNNEI. V lost 7 bases and J lost 4, with 13 bases in between. The CDR3 is 13 amino acids. CDR3 DNA sequence: TGTGCCAGCACCGGTACAGAGACCTATGGCTACACCTTC. Protein product: CASTGTETYGYTF.

The chain couples TRBV5-1 to TRBJ2-3, with TRBD1 matching 7 bases. Germline CDR1 reads SGHRS; CDR2 reads YFSETQ. The ends lost 4 bases at V and 0 bases at J; junction bases unmatched: 11. CDR3 length: 17 amino acids. The CDR3 loop is CASSKARQGRSTDTQYF. The CDR3 DNA reads TGCGCCAGCAGCAAAGCCCGACAGGGCCGGAGCACAGATACGCAGTATTTT.

This rearrangement joins TRBV11-2 to TRBJ2-2; the D gene is possibly TRBD1 (5 bases). V lost 0 bases to trimming and J lost 5 bases, with 7 bases between them. The CDR3 totals 14 residues. In germline, CDR1 is SGHAT, CDR2 FQNNGV. The CDR3 sequence is CASSLDHRTGELFF. The CDR3 DNA sequence: TGTGCCAGCAGCTTAGATCACAGGACCGGGGAGCTGTTTTTT.

The chain has TRBV24-1 and TRBJ2-1; tentative D call: TRBD1 (5 bases). The CDR3 consists of 17 residues. Germline V gives CDR1 KGHDR, CDR2 SFDVKD. V was clipped by 3 bases and J by 3 bases, with 17 bases between them. The DNA of the CDR3 is TGTGCCACCAGTGATCCAGACAGAGGAGTGGACTACAATGAGCAGTTCTTC. This codes for CATSDPDRGVDYNEQFF.

This rearrangement joins TRBV7-6 to TRBJ1-4; D remains ambiguous. Trimming left V 2 bases short and J 0 bases short, with 7 bases between. This CDR3 region has 15 residues. Germline CDR1 SGHVS, CDR2 FNYEAQ. As DNA, the CDR3 is TGTGCCAGCAGCTTACGCACATCAACTAATGAAAAACTGTTTTTT. Residues: CASSLRTSTNEKLFF.

This chain links TRBV19 with TRBJ2-3; TRBD2 might be the D (6 bases). CDR1 is LNHDA and CDR2 is SQIVND in the germline V gene (reference sequence). The CDR3 covers 16 residues. Between the trimmed V and J ends, which lost 5 bases and 3 bases, there was a span of 18 bases. The CDR3, as DNA: TGTGCCAGTAGTCGACTCGGCGCGGGAATAACAGATACGCAGTATTTT. Its translation is CASSRLGAGITDTQYF.